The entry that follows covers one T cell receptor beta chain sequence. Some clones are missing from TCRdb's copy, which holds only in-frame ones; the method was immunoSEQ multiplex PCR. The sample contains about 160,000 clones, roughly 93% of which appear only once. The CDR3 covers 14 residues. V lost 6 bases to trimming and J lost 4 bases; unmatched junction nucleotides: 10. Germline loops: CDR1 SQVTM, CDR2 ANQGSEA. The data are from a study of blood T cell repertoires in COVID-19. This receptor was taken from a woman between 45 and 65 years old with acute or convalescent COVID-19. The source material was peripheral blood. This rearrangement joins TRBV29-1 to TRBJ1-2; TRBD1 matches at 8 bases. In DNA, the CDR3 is TGCAGCGTCGCTCTCTGGGACAGGACCTATGGCTACACCTTC. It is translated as CSVALWDRTYGYTF.